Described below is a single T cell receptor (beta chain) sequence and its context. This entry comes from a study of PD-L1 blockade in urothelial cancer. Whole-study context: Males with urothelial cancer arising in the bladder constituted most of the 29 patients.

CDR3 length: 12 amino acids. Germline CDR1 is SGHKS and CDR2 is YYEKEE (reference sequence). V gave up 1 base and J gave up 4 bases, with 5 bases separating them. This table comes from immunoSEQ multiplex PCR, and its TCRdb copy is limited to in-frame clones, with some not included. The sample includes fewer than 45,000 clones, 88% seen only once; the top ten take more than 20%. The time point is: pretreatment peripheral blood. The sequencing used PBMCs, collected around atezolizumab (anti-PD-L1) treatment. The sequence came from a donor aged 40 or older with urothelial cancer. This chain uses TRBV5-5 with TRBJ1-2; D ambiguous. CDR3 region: CASSLTGYGYTF. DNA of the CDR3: TGTGCCAGCAGCTTGACCGGCTATGGCTACACCTTC.